The clone carrying this TCR beta chain was observed a handful of times. Its specificity is unknown. The CDR3 extends over 17 amino acids. V lost 4 bases and J lost 1; bases outside the gene matches: 4. Looked up from germline, CDR1 is LGHNA and CDR2 is YSLEER. This record comes from a study of blood T cells in healthy people across ages. Combining a sample-barcoded 5' primer with a J-beta primer mix, a second PCR ran for 7 to 11 cycles. Researchers report that a template-switch adaptor with 12 random nucleotides tagged each cDNA molecule. TCRdb recomputed calls from the 5' RACE reads with MiXCR, one row per CDR3 protein. The table has around 1,900,000 distinct CDR3 sequences, about 39% seen once. Drawing of peripheral blood yielded roughly 10 milliliters from each donor. Notes on the study in general: Per-million-T-cell TCR beta diversity fell roughly linearly with age. There was no known CMV status for donors, so expanded clonotype changes were possibly confounded.

This TCR derives from a human donor in good health. The rearrangement uses TRBV4-3 and TRBJ2-5, with 15 positions matching TRBD2. Sequencing was done on a sample of blood. The CDR3 reads CASSLGLAGGFQETQYF. The CDR3, as DNA: TGCGCCAGCAGCCTAGGACTAGCGGGGGGGTTCCAAGAGACCCAGTACTTC.